This T cell receptor (beta chain) was retrieved from a study of blood T cell repertoires in COVID-19. Across the whole study: Researchers got acute and convalescent COVID-19 samples from the United States, Italy and Spain. The cDNA or gDNA used as material had been derived from T cells, B-cell-depleted T cells, or PBMCs.

Authors' data handling: Amplification of reference gene primers provided the estimated nucleated cell counts. Some clones are missing from TCRdb's copy, which holds only in-frame ones; the method was immunoSEQ multiplex PCR. The DNA was the basis for D and trimming; V, J and clone size are from that table. This repertoire shows about 150,000 clones, around 80% found once; its top ten account for around 13%. This TCR was recovered from a man in his sixties with active or convalescent COVID-19. Sequencing was performed on peripheral blood.

Written as DNA, the CDR3 is TGCGCCAGCAGCAACCCGACAGGGGGCTACAATGAGCAGTTCTTC. Protein product: CASSNPTGGYNEQFF. The chain is built from TRBV5-1 and TRBJ2-1; 9 bases fit TRBD1. Trimming removed 4 bases from V and 3 bases from J; junction bases left unmatched: 5. Germline loops: CDR1 SGHRS, CDR2 YFSETQ. This CDR3 spans 15 amino acids.